This T cell receptor (beta chain) originates from a study of blood T cell repertoires in COVID-19. Libraries were prepared by immunoSEQ multiplex PCR; TCRdb keeps only in-frame clonotypes and omits some of them. The data hold around 180,000 clones, with approximately 84% observed a single time. This CDR3 is built from 18 residues. The ends lost 0 bases at V and 1 base at J; junction bases unmatched: 8. The germline V gene encodes CDR1 SGHRS and CDR2 YFSETQ. The sequence came from a man aged 50-60 years who had recovered from COVID-19. The sequenced material came from PBMCs or T cells enriched from blood (not recorded which). This rearrangement joins TRBV5-1 to TRBJ2-5; 11 bases align to TRBD2. Here the CDR3 reads CASSLDLELAGVQETQYF. Here the CDR3 DNA reads TGCGCCAGCAGCTTGGACCTGGAACTAGCGGGGGTCCAAGAGACCCAGTACTTC.